The 6 T cell receptor beta chains reported below all come from one sample, sequenced in a study of somatic mutations in cytotoxic T cells in rheumatoid arthritis. TCRdb keeps only in-frame clones here, not all; method: immunoSEQ multiplex PCR. Among about 9,200 clones listed, about 75% were seen once. Sequencing input: CD8+ T cells sorted from blood. All receptors come from an adult with rheumatoid arthritis.

This rearrangement joins TRBV4-2 to TRBJ1-1; 8 bases line up with TRBD1. Germline V gene data show CDR1 as LGHNA and CDR2 as YNFKEQ. The CDR3 consists of 15 residues. J was trimmed by 4 bases and V by 8 bases; bases with no gene match: 12. The CDR3 is CASRPIGTGGTEAFF. In nucleotides, the CDR3 is TGTGCCAGCCGGCCAATAGGAACAGGGGGCACTGAAGCTTTCTTT.

The J gene is TRBJ2-1, the V gene TRBV5-1; D gene ambiguous. Trimming left V 0 bases short and J 8 bases short, with 12 bases between. Germline V gene lookup returns CDR1 SGHRS and CDR2 YFSETQ. This CDR3 region has 14 residues. The CDR3 protein is CASSLASPLDEQFF. CDR3 DNA sequence: TGCGCCAGCAGCTTGGCCTCGCCCCTCGATGAGCAGTTCTTC.

V and J are TRBV11-1 and TRBJ1-1; 9 bases map to TRBD1. Per germline, CDR1 SGHAT and CDR2 FQDESV (reference sequence). This CDR3 spans 15 amino acids. The ends lost 6 bases at V and 5 bases at J; junction bases unmatched: 10. CDR3 sequence: CASRPPQGARTEAFF. DNA for the CDR3: TGTGCCAGCAGGCCGCCACAGGGGGCTCGGACTGAAGCTTTCTTT.

V is TRBV5-1 and J is TRBJ2-3; D unclear. Germline assignment: CDR1 SGHRS and CDR2 YFSETQ. Trimming took off 1 base at V and 5 bases at J, with 11 bases between the two ends. The CDR3 sequence is 14 residues long. Here the CDR3 DNA reads TGCGCCAGCAGCTTGATAAATATCTTAGATACGCAGTATTTT. The encoded protein is CASSLINILDTQYF.

The chain uses TRBV15 and TRBJ1-6, with D possibly TRBD1 on 5 matching bases. Germline-derived CDR1 and CDR2 are LNHNV and YYDKDF (reference sequence). The CDR3 sequence is 16 residues long. V shed 3 bases and J shed 6 bases, with 15 bases lying between them. Written as DNA, the CDR3 is TGTGCCACCAGCAGGAGCCCGGGGACGGGTAATTCACCCCTCCACTTT. Translation gives CATSRSPGTGNSPLHF.

This clone was counted a few times. The J gene is TRBJ2-3, the V gene TRBV6-1; maybe TRBD2 (5 bases). The CDR3 loop spans 14 amino acids. Germline CDR1 is MNHNS and CDR2 is SASEGT. With 8 bases removed from V and 0 bases from J, the gap between germline ends came to 12 bases. CDR3 sequence (DNA): TGTGCCAGCGCGGGCGGTCGGAGCACAGATACGCAGTATTTT. This encodes CASAGGRSTDTQYF.